The rows below give T cell receptor beta chains drawn from one sample of a study of CD8 T cells in ankylosing spondylitis. TCRdb fed the 5' RACE reads into MiXCR, producing one record per CDR3 protein. The data contain 200,000 to 250,000 distinct CDR3 sequences, 15% to 20% of them singletons. The sample taken for sequencing was blood, either unsorted or a sorted T cell fraction (not recorded which). These receptor sequences come from a male donor with ankylosing spondylitis. Both conserved end residues are part of each CDR3. D genes are given only for firm matches. Clone size is shown for a subset of rows, as once, few, many or a class of expanded clone.

d_gene: -
abundance: few
j_gene: TRBJ2-7
v_gene: TRBV27
CDR3aa: CASSPTGTHEQYF
CDR3nt: TGTGCCAGCAGTCCAACCGGGACCCACGAGCAGTACTTC

d_gene: TRBD2
abundance: few
j_gene: TRBJ2-3
v_gene: TRBV6-4
CDR3aa: CASSVAGDDTDTQYF
CDR3nt: TGTGCCAGCAGTGTTGCGGGGGACGACACAGATACGCAGTATTTT

d_gene: TRBD1
abundance: -
j_gene: TRBJ1-6
v_gene: TRBV7-9
CDR3aa: CASSNAGQGAYSPLHF
CDR3nt: TGTGCCAGCAGCAACGCGGGACAGGGGGCGTATTCACCCCTCCACTTT

d_gene: -
abundance: few
j_gene: TRBJ1-6
v_gene: TRBV7-9
CDR3aa: CASSIDRQSSYNSPLHF
CDR3nt: TGTGCCAGCAGCATTGACAGACAGAGCTCCTATAATTCACCCCTCCACTTT

d_gene: -
abundance: once
j_gene: TRBJ1-3
v_gene: TRBV4-3
CDR3aa: CASSQDRLTGNTIYF
CDR3nt: TGCGCCAGCAGCCAAGACAGGTTAACTGGAAACACCATATATTTT

d_gene: -
abundance: -
j_gene: TRBJ2-1
v_gene: TRBV4-1
CDR3aa: CASSQAQGNEQFF
CDR3nt: TGCGCCAGCAGCCAAGCCCAGGGAAATGAGCAGTTCTTC

d_gene: -
abundance: many
j_gene: TRBJ1-1
v_gene: TRBV6-1
CDR3aa: CASRALQGGNTEAFF
CDR3nt: TGTGCCAGCAGGGCACTACAGGGTGGGAACACTGAAGCTTTCTTT

d_gene: TRBD2
abundance: few
j_gene: TRBJ2-1
v_gene: TRBV20-1
CDR3aa: CSARSLTSNSNEQFF
CDR3nt: TGCAGTGCTAGATCGCTGACTAGCAATAGCAATGAGCAGTTCTTC

d_gene: TRBD2
abundance: many
j_gene: TRBJ2-7
v_gene: TRBV4-1
CDR3aa: CASSQVPSGLYEQYF
CDR3nt: TGCGCCAGCAGCCAAGTTCCTAGCGGACTATACGAGCAGTACTTC

d_gene: -
abundance: -
j_gene: TRBJ2-3
v_gene: TRBV2
CDR3aa: CASSDWTDTQYF
CDR3nt: TGTGCCAGCAGTGATTGGACAGATACGCAGTATTTT

d_gene: TRBD1
abundance: -
j_gene: TRBJ1-2
v_gene: TRBV11-2
CDR3aa: CASSDMTGRVGGYTF
CDR3nt: TGTGCCAGCAGCGATATGACAGGGAGAGTGGGTGGCTACACCTTC

d_gene: TRBD1
abundance: few
j_gene: TRBJ2-7
v_gene: TRBV28
CDR3aa: CASRPGQLGSWWEQYF
CDR3nt: TGTGCCAGCAGGCCGGGACAGTTGGGGTCGTGGTGGGAGCAGTACTTC

d_gene: -
abundance: -
j_gene: TRBJ2-7
v_gene: TRBV3-1
CDR3aa: CASSQEHESGPPYEQYF
CDR3nt: TGTGCCAGCAGCCAAGAACACGAATCCGGGCCTCCCTACGAGCAGTACTTC

d_gene: -
abundance: -
j_gene: TRBJ1-4
v_gene: TRBV7-9
CDR3aa: CASSLSMGQHEKLFF
CDR3nt: TGTGCCAGCAGCTTATCTATGGGGCAGCATGAAAAACTGTTTTTT

d_gene: TRBD2
abundance: -
j_gene: TRBJ2-2
v_gene: TRBV6-5
CDR3aa: CASSLTPRLAGDTGELFF
CDR3nt: TGTGCCAGCAGCCTTACTCCCAGACTAGCGGGAGACACCGGGGAGCTGTTTTTT

d_gene: TRBD1
abundance: few
j_gene: TRBJ2-2
v_gene: TRBV28
CDR3aa: CASSLMTGGSTGELFF
CDR3nt: TGTGCCAGCAGTTTAATGACAGGGGGTTCAACCGGGGAGCTGTTTTTT

d_gene: TRBD2
abundance: -
j_gene: TRBJ2-7
v_gene: TRBV11-1
CDR3aa: CASSLDGGTYEQYF
CDR3nt: TGTGCCAGCAGCTTGGACGGGGGGACCTACGAGCAGTACTTC

d_gene: -
abundance: few
j_gene: TRBJ1-1
v_gene: TRBV12-3/TRBV12-4
CDR3aa: CASSWGQGSNTEAFF
CDR3nt: TGTGCCAGCAGTTGGGGCCAGGGTTCGAACACTGAAGCTTTCTTT

d_gene: TRBD1
abundance: -
j_gene: TRBJ1-2
v_gene: TRBV7-9
CDR3aa: CASSLALDRDREGYTF
CDR3nt: TGTGCCAGCAGCTTAGCCCTAGACCGGGACAGGGAGGGCTACACCTTC

d_gene: -
abundance: -
j_gene: TRBJ1-1
v_gene: TRBV7-9
CDR3aa: CASSPTAGSFNTEAFF
CDR3nt: TGTGCCAGCAGCCCGACAGCTGGCTCATTTAACACTGAAGCTTTCTTT

d_gene: -
abundance: many
j_gene: TRBJ1-1
v_gene: TRBV2
CDR3aa: CARDVGGRNTEAFF
CDR3nt: TGTGCCAGAGACGTTGGGGGGAGGAACACTGAAGCTTTCTTT

d_gene: -
abundance: -
j_gene: TRBJ2-7
v_gene: TRBV29-1
CDR3aa: CSVGLSQGQYF
CDR3nt: TGCAGCGTTGGGTTGAGCCAGGGGCAGTACTTC